The entry below gives a single T cell receptor beta chain sequence along with its context. Its specificity is not known. This entry is derived from a study of OX40 agonist ivuxolimab in advanced cancers. As for the study in general: Ivuxolimab doses were 0.01, 0.1, 0.3, 1.5, 3 or 10 mg/kg every 2 weeks. Head and neck, renal cell, melanoma or hepatocellular carcinoma were the cancers that dose-escalation patients had. Points from the study as a whole: The investigators did not determine what antigen specificity the expanded peripheral T cells had. Low levels of normalized T-cell clonal expansion also appeared in some nonresponders.

Method: immunoSEQ multiplex PCR; TCRdb's copy keeps in-frame clones and lacks some. In the table there are roughly 47,000 clones, 80% to 90% of which are singletons. Germline lookup yields CDR1 SGHVS and CDR2 FQNEAQ. This CDR3 comprises 15 residues. V lost 2 bases and J lost 2, with 13 bases in between. The sequences come from CD4+ or CD8+ T cells sorted from blood, collected in a trial of the OX40 agonist ivuxolimab. This receptor was taken from an adult with an advanced solid tumor such as melanoma, head and neck, liver or kidney cancer. The chain couples TRBV7-8 to TRBJ2-7, with D perhaps matching TRBD1 (5 bases). DNA of the CDR3: TGTGCCAGCAGCTTATTCCAGGGCCCCACCTACGAGCAGTACTTC. This sequence encodes CASSLFQGPTYEQYF.